Below, 11 T cell receptor beta chains from the same sample are listed, as sequenced in a study of blood T cell repertoires in COVID-19 (dated by TCRdb to the early 2020s). Library generation was performed with the immunoSEQ multiplex PCR assay. TCRdb limited this immuneACCESS table to in-frame rearrangements with V and J called. A share of clones is missing; checked studies link under half to unresolved V genes, and the rest is unexplained. Counted in this sample were about 92,000 clones; under 85% of them appeared once. The ten most abundant clones make up around an eighth of the sample. The specimen was peripheral blood. The receptor source for this set is a human donor in a cohort sampled during active COVID-19.

V and J are TRBV5-1 and TRBJ1-2; 10 bases fit TRBD1. CDR1 is SGHRS, CDR2 YFSETQ, per germline. This CDR3 is built from 14 residues. V trimming: 1 base; J trimming: 7 bases; junction bases outside the gene matches: 4. The CDR3 sequence is CASSLRQGAGGYTF. The CDR3 DNA is TGCGCCAGCAGCTTGCGACAGGGGGCAGGTGGCTACACCTTC. The complete variable domain, with remaining parts taken from reference TRBV5-1 and TRBJ1-2, reads KAGVTQTPRYLIKTRGQQVTLSCSPISGHRSVSWYQQTPGQGLQFLFEYFSETQRNKGNFPGRFSGRQFSNSRSEMNVSTLELGDSALYLCASSLRQGAGGYTFGSGTRLTVV.

This clone has a single count. This sequence joins TRBV28 and TRBJ2-7; D is possibly TRBD1 (6 bases). The germline CDR1 and CDR2 sequences are MDHEN and SYDVKM. V lost 6 bases and J 3 bases, leaving 15 bases between the germline ends. This CDR3 has 14 residues. The CDR3 DNA reads TGTGCCAGCAGCAAAGGGGACACCTACTACGAGCAGTACTTC. Amino acid sequence: CASSKGDTYYEQYF.

The chain has TRBV11-2 and TRBJ2-5; TRBD2 is a possible D gene (5 bases). V lost 2 bases and J 5 bases, leaving 12 bases between the germline ends. This CDR3 has 14 amino acids. Germline values: CDR1 SGHAT, CDR2 FQNNGV. CDR3 bases: TGTGCCAGCAGCTTACGGTCTAGAGGGGAGACCCAGTACTTC. Translated: CASSLRSRGETQYF.

This clone was seen only a few times. This chain joins TRBV28 and TRBJ1-3; D is possibly TRBD1 (5 bases). The V end lost 5 bases, the J end lost 4 bases, and 12 bases lay between the germline ends. This CDR3 contains 14 residues. CDR1 MDHEN and CDR2 SYDVKM come from the germline V gene. CDR3 region: CASSQTRQGNTIYF. The CDR3 nucleotides read TGTGCCAGCAGTCAAACCCGACAGGGAAACACCATATATTTT.

The J gene is TRBJ2-6, the V gene TRBV28; no clear D. Trimming stripped 1 base from V and 1 base from J, with 5 bases between. The CDR3 has 15 amino acids. CDR1 and CDR2 from the germline V gene are MDHEN and SYDVKM. The DNA of the CDR3 is TGTGCCAGCAGTTTATTGAGGTCTGGGGCCAACGTCCTGACTTTC. This encodes CASSLLRSGANVLTF.

The rearrangement joins TRBV7-9 to TRBJ2-7, with D possibly TRBD2 on 5 matching bases. Trimming removed 1 base at V and 5 bases at J, with 12 bases between. The CDR3 has 14 amino acids. Germline V gene data show CDR1 as SEHNR and CDR2 as FQNEAQ (reference sequence). The DNA of the CDR3 is TGTGCCAGCAGCTTAGGTAGTCTAGCCCACGAGCAGTACTTC. It is translated as CASSLGSLAHEQYF.

The chain employs TRBV4-3 and TRBJ1-6, with D perhaps TRBD1 (6 bases). This CDR3 is 14 amino acids long. The germline V gene has CDR1 LGHNA and CDR2 YSLEER. V gave up 5 bases and J gave up 8 bases, with 13 bases separating them. This chain's CDR3 is CASSYRATDSPLHF. In DNA, the CDR3 is TGCGCCAGCAGCTACAGGGCTACGGATTCACCCCTCCACTTT.

The J gene is TRBJ2-7, the V gene TRBV28; 8 positions match TRBD1. V lost 2 bases, J lost 2 bases, and 8 bases stayed unmatched. The CDR3 sequence is 16 residues long. The V gene's germline CDR1 is MDHEN and CDR2 SYDVKM. The CDR3 bases are TGTGCCAGCAGTTTACTGGCAGGGGGCTACGCCTACGAGCAGTACTTC. Amino acid sequence: CASSLLAGGYAYEQYF.

The V gene is TRBV30, the J gene TRBJ1-2, with D maybe TRBD1 (6 bases). V shed 5 bases and J shed 8 bases, with 18 bases lying between them. The germline CDR1 and CDR2 sequences are GTSNPN and SVGIG (reference sequence). The CDR3 is 13 amino acids. This chain's CDR3 is CAWYLGQSGGYTF. For the CDR3, the DNA is TGTGCCTGGTACCTCGGACAGTCGGGGGGCTACACCTTC.

This clone is a singleton in its sample. V gene TRBV6-2 or TRBV6-3 combines with J gene TRBJ2-1, with 8 bases that match TRBD2. This CDR3 has 18 amino acids. V gave up 2 bases and J gave up 7 bases; unmatched junction bases: 16. Germline assignment: CDR1 MNHEY and CDR2 SVGEGT. CDR3 sequence: CASSYTLGGRTSSNEQFF. As DNA, the CDR3 is TGTGCCAGCAGTTACACACTCGGGGGCCGGACTAGCAGTAATGAGCAGTTCTTC.

The chain uses TRBV3-1 (or the pseudogene TRBV3-2) and TRBJ1-6, with a weak D call TRBD1 (5 bases). The germline CDR1 and CDR2 sequences are LGHDT and YNNKEL (reference sequence). This CDR3 spans 14 amino acids. V was clipped by 1 base and J by 11 bases, with 12 bases between them. As DNA, the CDR3 is TGTGCCAGCAGCCAAGGAAGGGAGGGGACACCCCTCCACTTT. It translates to CASSQGREGTPLHF.